The rows below give T cell receptor beta chains drawn from one sample of a study of blood T cell repertoires in COVID-19. Sequenced by immunoSEQ multiplex PCR; TCRdb stores in-frame clones only, minus some. The top ten hold around 1.7% of the sample, which has about 250,000 clones, more than 75% seen once. Material: PBMCs or T cells enriched from blood (not recorded which). Source of these receptors: a man aged 35-49 years who had recovered from COVID-19. Both conserved end residues are part of each CDR3. A D gene is named only where the DNA matches it firmly. Clone size is shown for a subset of rows, as once, few, many or a class of expanded clone.

size: -; length: 15; V: TRBV11-3; D: -; J: TRBJ1-4; DNA: TGTGCCAGTTTCCCGTCCCCAGCCGGCCGCGGAAAACTGTTTTTT; CDR3: CASFPSPAGRGKLFF
size: few; length: 14; V: TRBV27; D: TRBD1; J: TRBJ1-2; DNA: TGTGCCAGCAGTTTAGATGCAGGGGGCTATGGCTACACCTTC; CDR3: CASSLDAGGYGYTF
size: few; length: 15; V: TRBV5-1; D: -; J: TRBJ1-3; DNA: TGCGCCAGCAGCTTGGGGGAGGGTGACCGAAACACCATATATTTT; CDR3: CASSLGEGDRNTIYF
size: -; length: 16; V: TRBV18; D: -; J: TRBJ1-1; DNA: TGTGCCAGCTCACCAAGGGGCCAACCACCCAACACTGAAGCTTTCTTT; CDR3: CASSPRGQPPNTEAFF
size: -; length: 13; V: TRBV27; D: -; J: TRBJ1-6; DNA: TGTGCCGGCGGACTCAGCCCCACTGCACCCCTCCACTTT; CDR3: CAGGLSPTAPLHF
size: -; length: 16; V: TRBV12-5; D: -; J: TRBJ2-1; DNA: TGTGCTAGTGGTTCCCCACCCACGGGAAAGGGGGATGAGCAGTTCTTC; CDR3: CASGSPPTGKGDEQFF
size: -; length: 12; V: TRBV7-3; D: TRBD1; J: TRBJ1-1; DNA: TGTGCCAGCAGCCCAGGGGGACCTGAAGCTTTCTTT; CDR3: CASSPGGPEAFF
size: -; length: 13; V: TRBV7-8; D: TRBD1; J: TRBJ2-7; DNA: TGTGCCAGCAGTCCGGACAGGGTCTACGAGCAGTACTTC; CDR3: CASSPDRVYEQYF
size: -; length: 13; V: TRBV10-3; D: -; J: TRBJ1-1; DNA: TGTGCCATCAGTGGGACGGGGGAGACTGAAGCTTTCTTT; CDR3: CAISGTGETEAFF
size: -; length: 13; V: TRBV10-3; D: -; J: TRBJ2-7; DNA: TGTGCCATCAGCCCGGGAGTTACAGACGAGCAGTACTTC; CDR3: CAISPGVTDEQYF
size: -; length: 13; V: TRBV28; D: -; J: TRBJ1-2; DNA: TGTGCCAGCAGTTTAGTGGCACAGGGTGGCTACACCTTC; CDR3: CASSLVAQGGYTF
size: -; length: 13; V: TRBV25-1; D: -; J: TRBJ2-3; DNA: TGTGCCAGCAGTGTGCGGGATGGGGATACGCAGTATTTT; CDR3: CASSVRDGDTQYF
size: -; length: 15; V: TRBV27; D: TRBD1; J: TRBJ1-5; DNA: TGTGCCAGCAGTACAGGGGTTGAGGGCAATCAGCCCCAGCATTTT; CDR3: CASSTGVEGNQPQHF
size: -; length: 17; V: TRBV14; D: -; J: TRBJ2-1; DNA: TGTGCCAGCAGCCAAGAAGTTCGGCAGGGGTTACGTAATGAGCAGTTCTTC; CDR3: CASSQEVRQGLRNEQFF
size: -; length: 13; V: TRBV30; D: -; J: TRBJ1-4; DNA: TGTGCCTGGACGACAACTCATAATGAAAAACTGTTTTTT; CDR3: CAWTTTHNEKLFF
size: -; length: 14; V: TRBV5-1; D: -; J: TRBJ2-3; DNA: TGCGCCAGCAGCTTGTCCAGGGACACAGATACGCAGTATTTT; CDR3: CASSLSRDTDTQYF
size: -; length: 11; V: TRBV6-2/TRBV6-3; D: -; J: TRBJ1-1; DNA: TGTGCCAGCAGTTACGGCAGTGAAGCTTTCTTT; CDR3: CASSYGSEAFF
size: -; length: 17; V: TRBV7-2; D: TRBD2; J: TRBJ2-5; DNA: TGTGCCAGCAGCTTAGGTGTCATGCGGGAGGTCCAAGAGACCCAGTACTTC; CDR3: CASSLGVMREVQETQYF
size: -; length: 15; V: TRBV23-1; D: -; J: TRBJ2-1; DNA: TGCGCCAGCAGTCACTCGGGACATTACTACAATGAGCAGTTCTTC; CDR3: CASSHSGHYYNEQFF
size: -; length: 16; V: TRBV7-2; D: TRBD2; J: TRBJ2-7; DNA: TGTGCCAGCAGCTTAACCCGACTAGCGGGAACCTACGAGCAGTACTTC; CDR3: CASSLTRLAGTYEQYF
size: -; length: 19; V: TRBV7-6; D: TRBD2; J: TRBJ2-7; DNA: TGTGCCAGCAGCTTTATGGACTCCGGGACTAGCGGGGGCTCCTACGAGCAGTACTTC; CDR3: CASSFMDSGTSGGSYEQYF